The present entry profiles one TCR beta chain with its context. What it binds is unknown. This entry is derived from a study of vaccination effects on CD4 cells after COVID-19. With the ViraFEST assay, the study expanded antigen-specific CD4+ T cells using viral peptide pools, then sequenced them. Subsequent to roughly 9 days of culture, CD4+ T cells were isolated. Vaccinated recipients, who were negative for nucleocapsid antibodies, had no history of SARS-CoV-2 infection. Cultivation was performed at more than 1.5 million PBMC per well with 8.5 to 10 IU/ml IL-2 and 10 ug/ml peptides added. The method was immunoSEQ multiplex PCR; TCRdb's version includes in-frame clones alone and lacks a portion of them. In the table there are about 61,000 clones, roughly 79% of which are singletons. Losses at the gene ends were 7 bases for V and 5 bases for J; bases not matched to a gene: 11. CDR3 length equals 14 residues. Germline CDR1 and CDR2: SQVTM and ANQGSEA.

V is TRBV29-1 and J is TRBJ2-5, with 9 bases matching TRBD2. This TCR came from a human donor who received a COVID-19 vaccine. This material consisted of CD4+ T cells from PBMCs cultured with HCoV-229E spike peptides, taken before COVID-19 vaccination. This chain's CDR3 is CSGTGTSLAETQYF. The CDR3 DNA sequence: TGCAGCGGAACCGGGACTAGCTTGGCGGAGACCCAGTACTTC.